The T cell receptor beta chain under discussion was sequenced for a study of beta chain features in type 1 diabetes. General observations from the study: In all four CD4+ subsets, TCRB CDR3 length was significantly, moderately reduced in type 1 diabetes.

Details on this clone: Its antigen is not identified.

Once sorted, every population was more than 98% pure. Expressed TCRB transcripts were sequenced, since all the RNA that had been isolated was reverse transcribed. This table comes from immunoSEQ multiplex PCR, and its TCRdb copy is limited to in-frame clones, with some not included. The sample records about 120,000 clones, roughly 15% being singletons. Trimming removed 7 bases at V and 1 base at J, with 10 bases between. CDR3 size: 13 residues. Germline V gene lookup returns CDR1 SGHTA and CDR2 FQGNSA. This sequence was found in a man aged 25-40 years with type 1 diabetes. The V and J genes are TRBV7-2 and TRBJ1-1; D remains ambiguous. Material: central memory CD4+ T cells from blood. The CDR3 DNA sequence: TGTGCCAGCACAGAACAGAAGAACACTGAAGCTTTCTTT. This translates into CASTEQKNTEAFF.